Below, 9 T cell receptor beta chains from the same sample are listed, as sequenced in a study of identical twins (dated by TCRdb to about 2016). Library preparation employed 5' RACE. Instrument on record: Illumina HiSeq 2000. TCRdb reprocessing: public reads trimmed at Q25 with fastp, clones called with MiXCR, in-frame beta chains kept. One record per CDR3 amino acid sequence lists the most common genes and DNA. The sample includes 410,000 or so distinct CDR3 sequences, with around a sixth observed a single time. The top ten hold roughly 12% of the sample. Sequences were obtained from naive T cells sorted from blood. The cell subset or site label corresponds to: cells isolated with a human naive T-cell isolation kit. The receptors were gathered from a man over 45 in good health.

V and J are TRBV5-4 and TRBJ2-3; 9 nucleotides line up with TRBD2. Germline V lookup: CDR1 SGHNT, CDR2 YYREEE (reference sequence). The junction had 11 bases not matched to a gene; V was cut back by 0 bases and J by 0 bases. The CDR3 is 19 residues long. CDR3 DNA: TGTGCCAGCAGCTTGGTCGGGACTAGCTTGCCTACTAGCACAGATACGCAGTATTTT. Translation: CASSLVGTSLPTSTDTQYF.

This clonotype has more than one count but fewer than ten. The J gene is TRBJ1-6, the V gene TRBV30, with D perhaps matching TRBD1 (5 bases). Per germline, CDR1 GTSNPN and CDR2 SVGIG (reference sequence). This CDR3 spans 13 amino acids. Trimming left V 1 base short and J 7 bases short, with 8 bases between. The CDR3 here is CAWSAGANSPLHF. CDR3 nucleotide sequence: TGTGCCTGGAGTGCTGGGGCGAATTCACCCCTCCACTTT.

This clonotype was detected many times. This chain uses TRBV11-2 with TRBJ2-1; 7 bases fit TRBD2. This CDR3 spans 15 amino acids. V dropped 1 base and J dropped 4; count of bases not matched to a gene: 4. CDR1 SGHAT and CDR2 FQNNGV come from the germline V gene. CDR3 in amino acids: CASSLALAAYNEQFF. DNA for the CDR3: TGTGCCAGCAGCTTAGCCCTAGCGGCTTACAATGAGCAGTTCTTC.

This clonotype was observed many times. The chain employs TRBV5-1 and TRBJ2-5, with D perhaps TRBD1 (5 bases). V shed 0 bases and J shed 2 bases, with 8 bases lying between them. Per germline, CDR1 SGHRS and CDR2 YFSETQ. CDR3 length equals 14 residues. CDR3 sequence: CASSLGRQQETQYF. The CDR3 nucleotides read TGCGCCAGCAGCTTGGGCAGACAGCAAGAGACCCAGTACTTC.

The sample holds many counts of this clonotype. The V gene is TRBV6-2 or TRBV6-3, the J gene TRBJ2-1; 12 bases map to TRBD1. V shed 5 bases, J shed 9 bases, and the junction held 2 bases outside the gene matches. Germline CDR1 is MNHEY and CDR2 is SVGEGT. This CDR3 has 13 residues. Here the CDR3 DNA reads TGTGCCAGCAGTCAGGGACAGGGGGCTGAGCAGTTCTTC. Its translation is CASSQGQGAEQFF.

The chain recombines TRBV11-2 with TRBJ2-7, with 11 bases matching TRBD1. Unmatched junction bases numbered 8, after V lost 3 bases and J lost 4 bases. Germline V CDR1 and CDR2: SGHAT, FQNNGV. The CDR3 runs 16 residues. The CDR3 bases are TGTGCCAGCAGCTTCCTGGACAGGGGGCAATTTTACGAGCAGTACTTC. The encoded protein is CASSFLDRGQFYEQYF.

This clonotype was counted a few times. DNA for the CDR3: TGTGCCAGCAGTCGGGGACTAGCGGGAACCTACGAGCAGTACTTC. This encodes CASSRGLAGTYEQYF. The chain uses TRBV6-1 and TRBJ2-7; 13 bases are a match to TRBD2. Trimming cost V 5 bases and J 2 bases; bases outside gene matches: 3. Germline CDR1 is MNHNS and CDR2 is SASEGT. This CDR3 has 15 amino acids.

This clonotype was recorded many times. V is TRBV4-3 and J is TRBJ1-2, with D perhaps TRBD1 (5 bases). V was cut by 0 bases and J by 7 bases, with 12 bases left in between. This CDR3 has 14 residues. The V gene's germline CDR1 is LGHNA and CDR2 YSLEER. The CDR3 spells CASSQDRGGTGYTF. The CDR3 DNA follows: TGCGCCAGCAGCCAAGATCGCGGGGGTACTGGCTACACCTTC.

This clonotype showed up many times. The gene calls are TRBV10-3 and TRBJ2-1, with 9 bases that match TRBD1. This CDR3 has 11 amino acids. Unmatched junction bases numbered 3, after V lost 10 bases and J lost 8 bases. Germline CDR1 reads ENHRY; CDR2 reads SYGVKD. DNA for the CDR3: TGTGCCACCACAGGGGGCGATGAGCAGTTCTTC. Translating it yields CATTGGDEQFF.